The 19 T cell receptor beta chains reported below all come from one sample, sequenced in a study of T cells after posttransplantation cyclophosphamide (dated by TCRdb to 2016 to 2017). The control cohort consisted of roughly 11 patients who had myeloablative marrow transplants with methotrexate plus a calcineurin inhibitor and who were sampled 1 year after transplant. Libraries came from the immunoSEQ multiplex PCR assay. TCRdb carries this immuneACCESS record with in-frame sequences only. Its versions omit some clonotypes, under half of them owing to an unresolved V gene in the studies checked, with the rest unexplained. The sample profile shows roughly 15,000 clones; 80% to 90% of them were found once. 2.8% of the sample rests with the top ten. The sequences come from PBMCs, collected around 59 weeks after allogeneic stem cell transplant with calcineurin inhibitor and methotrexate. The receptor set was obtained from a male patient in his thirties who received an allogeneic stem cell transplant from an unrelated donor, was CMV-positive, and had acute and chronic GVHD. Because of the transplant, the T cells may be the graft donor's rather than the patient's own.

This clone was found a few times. The CDR3 DNA sequence: TGCAGCTCTGCAGACAGCCTGACTGAAGCTTTCTTT. As protein: CSSADSLTEAFF. The rearrangement links TRBV29-1 to TRBJ1-1, with a possible D match to TRBD1 (5 bases). CDR1 is SQVTM and CDR2 is ANQGSEA in the germline V gene. Between the trimmed V and J ends, which lost 8 bases and 5 bases, there was a span of 15 bases. This CDR3 spans 12 amino acids. Full variable domain (outside the CDR3, taken from reference TRBV29-1 and TRBJ1-1): SAVISQKPSRDICQRGTSLTIQCQVDSQVTMMFWYRQQPGQSLTLIATANQGSEATYESGFVIDKFPISRPNLTFSTLTVSNMSPEDSSIYLCSSADSLTEAFFGQGTRLTVV.

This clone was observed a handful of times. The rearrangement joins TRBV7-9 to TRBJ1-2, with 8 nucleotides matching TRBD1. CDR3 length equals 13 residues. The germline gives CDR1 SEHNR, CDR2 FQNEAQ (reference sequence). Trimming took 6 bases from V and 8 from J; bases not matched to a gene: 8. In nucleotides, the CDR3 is TGTGCCAGCAGGTGGACAGGGTCTGCCGGCTACACCTTC. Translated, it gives CASRWTGSAGYTF.

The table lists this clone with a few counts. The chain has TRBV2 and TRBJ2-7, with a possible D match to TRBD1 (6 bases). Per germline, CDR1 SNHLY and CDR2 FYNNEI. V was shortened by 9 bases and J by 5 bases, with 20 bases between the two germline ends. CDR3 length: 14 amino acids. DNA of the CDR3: TGTGCCAGTGCCGCGACAGGTTTTAACCACGAGCAGTACTTC. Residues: CASAATGFNHEQYF.

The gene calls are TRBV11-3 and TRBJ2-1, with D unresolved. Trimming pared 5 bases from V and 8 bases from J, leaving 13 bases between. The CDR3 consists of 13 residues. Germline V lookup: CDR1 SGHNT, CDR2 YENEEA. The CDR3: CASSRRVWHEQFF. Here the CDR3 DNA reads TGTGCCAGCAGCCGTCGGGTTTGGCATGAGCAGTTCTTC.

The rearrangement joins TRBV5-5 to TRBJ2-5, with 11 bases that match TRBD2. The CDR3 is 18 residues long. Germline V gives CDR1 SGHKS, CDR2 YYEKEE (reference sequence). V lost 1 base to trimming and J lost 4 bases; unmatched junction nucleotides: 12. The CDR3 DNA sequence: TGTGCCAGCAGCTTGTTCTCACTAGCGGGAGCCGAGGGAGAGACCCAGTACTTC. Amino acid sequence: CASSLFSLAGAEGETQYF.

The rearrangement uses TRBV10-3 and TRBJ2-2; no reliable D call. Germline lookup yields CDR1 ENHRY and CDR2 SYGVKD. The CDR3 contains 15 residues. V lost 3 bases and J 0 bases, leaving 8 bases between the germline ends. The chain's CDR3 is CAISDESSNTGELFF. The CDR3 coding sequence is TGTGCCATCAGTGATGAGAGTTCGAACACCGGGGAGCTGTTTTTT.

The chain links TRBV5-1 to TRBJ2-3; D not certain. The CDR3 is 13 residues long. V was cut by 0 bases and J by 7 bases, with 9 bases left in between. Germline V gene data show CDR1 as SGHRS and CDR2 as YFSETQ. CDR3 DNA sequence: TGCGCCAGCAGCTTGGAGCCTGTAAATACGCAGTATTTT. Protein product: CASSLEPVNTQYF.

The CDR3 loop is CASSLGGPSGANVLTF. CDR3 DNA: TGTGCCAGCAGCCTAGGAGGACCCTCTGGGGCCAACGTCCTGACTTTC. The chain links TRBV14 to TRBJ2-6; perhaps TRBD2 as D (5 bases). V gave up 4 bases and J gave up 0 bases, with 10 bases separating them. The CDR3 sequence is 16 residues long. Germline V lookup: CDR1 SGHDN, CDR2 FVKESK.

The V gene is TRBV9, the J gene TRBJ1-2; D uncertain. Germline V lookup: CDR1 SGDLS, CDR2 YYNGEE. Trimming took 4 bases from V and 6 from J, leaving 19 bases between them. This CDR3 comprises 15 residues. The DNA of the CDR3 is TGTGCCAGCAGCCCTGAGTACCAACTCGCCAATGGCTACACCTTC. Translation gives CASSPEYQLANGYTF.

Written as DNA, the CDR3 is TGCGCCAGCAGCCTGGGATGGGGACAGATCAAAGCTTTCTTT. The encoded protein is CASSLGWGQIKAFF. This chain connects TRBV5-1 to TRBJ1-1; 7 nucleotides match TRBD1. V gave up 4 bases and J gave up 9 bases; unmatched junction bases: 12. CDR1 SGHRS and CDR2 YFSETQ come from the germline V gene. CDR3 length equals 14 residues.

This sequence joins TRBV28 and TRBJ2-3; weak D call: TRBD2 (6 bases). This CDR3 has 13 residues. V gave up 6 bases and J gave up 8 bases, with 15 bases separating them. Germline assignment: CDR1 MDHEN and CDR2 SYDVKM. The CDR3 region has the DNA TGTGCCAGCAGGGGTGGAGGGGACCCTACGCAGTATTTT. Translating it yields CASRGGGDPTQYF.

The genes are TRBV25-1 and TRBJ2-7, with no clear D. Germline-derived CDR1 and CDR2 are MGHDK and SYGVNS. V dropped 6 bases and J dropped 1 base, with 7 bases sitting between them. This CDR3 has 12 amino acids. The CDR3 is CASRAVSYEQYF. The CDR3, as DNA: TGTGCCAGCAGGGCCGTATCCTACGAGCAGTACTTC.

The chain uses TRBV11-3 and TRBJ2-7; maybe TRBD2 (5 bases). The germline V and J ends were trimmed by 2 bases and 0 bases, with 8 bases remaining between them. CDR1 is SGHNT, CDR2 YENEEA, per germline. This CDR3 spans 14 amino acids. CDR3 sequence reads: CASSLSSGSYEQYF. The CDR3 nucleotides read TGTGCCAGCAGCTTATCCAGCGGCTCCTACGAGCAGTACTTC.

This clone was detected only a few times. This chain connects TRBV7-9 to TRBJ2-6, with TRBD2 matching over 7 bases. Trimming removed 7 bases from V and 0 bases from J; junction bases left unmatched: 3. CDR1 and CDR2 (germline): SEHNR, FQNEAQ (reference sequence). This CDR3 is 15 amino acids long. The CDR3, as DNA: TGTGCCAGCAACCTAGCGGCCTCTGGGGCCAACGTCCTGACTTTC. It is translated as CASNLAASGANVLTF.

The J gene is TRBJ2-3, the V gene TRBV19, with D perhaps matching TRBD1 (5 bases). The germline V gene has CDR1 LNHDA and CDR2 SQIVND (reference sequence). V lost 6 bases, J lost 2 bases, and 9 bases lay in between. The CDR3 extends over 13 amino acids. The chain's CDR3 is CASRGPNTDTQYF. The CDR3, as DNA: TGTGCCAGTAGGGGGCCAAACACAGATACGCAGTATTTT.

The CDR3 protein is CASSPRAGRYEQYF. The CDR3 DNA reads as TGTGCCAGCAGCCCACGCGCAGGGCGGTACGAGCAGTACTTC. This chain joins TRBV7-3 and TRBJ2-7; D perhaps matches TRBD1 (5 bases). Trimming pared 5 bases from V and 4 bases from J, leaving 15 bases between. Germline values: CDR1 SGHTA, CDR2 FQGTGA. This CDR3 is built from 14 residues.

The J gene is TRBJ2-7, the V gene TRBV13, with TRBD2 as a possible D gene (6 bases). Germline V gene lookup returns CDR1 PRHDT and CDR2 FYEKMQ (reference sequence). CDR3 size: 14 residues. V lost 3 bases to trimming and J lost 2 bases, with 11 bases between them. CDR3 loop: CASSFMRGAYEQYF. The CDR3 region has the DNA TGTGCCAGCAGCTTTATGCGCGGGGCCTACGAGCAGTACTTC.

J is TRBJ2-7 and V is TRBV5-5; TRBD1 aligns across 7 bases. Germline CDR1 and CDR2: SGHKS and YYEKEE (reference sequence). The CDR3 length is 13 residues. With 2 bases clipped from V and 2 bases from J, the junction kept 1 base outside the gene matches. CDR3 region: CASSFGTAYEQYF. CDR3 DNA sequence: TGTGCCAGCAGCTTCGGGACAGCCTACGAGCAGTACTTC.

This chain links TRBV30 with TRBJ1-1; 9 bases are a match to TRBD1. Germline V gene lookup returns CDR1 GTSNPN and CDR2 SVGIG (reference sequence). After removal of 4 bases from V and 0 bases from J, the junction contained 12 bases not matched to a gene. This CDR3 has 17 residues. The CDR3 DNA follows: TGTGCCTGGACCAAACAGGGGGCGTCCCCCATGAACACTGAAGCTTTCTTT. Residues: CAWTKQGASPMNTEAFF.